This T cell receptor (beta chain) was captured in a study of blood T cell repertoires in COVID-19. This table comes from immunoSEQ multiplex PCR, and its TCRdb copy is limited to in-frame clones, with some not included. The sample holds 370,000 or so clones; 70% to 85% are singletons and the top ten take about 1.2%. V trimming: 1 base; J trimming: 3 bases; junction bases outside the gene matches: 2. CDR3 length: 14 amino acids. Germline V lookup: CDR1 SGHAT, CDR2 FQDESV (reference sequence). Sequenced material: peripheral blood. The TCR was taken from a human donor with acute or convalescent COVID-19. The donor label of this sample is uncertain. This chain links TRBV11-1 with TRBJ2-7; 8 bases are a match to TRBD1. The CDR3 DNA reads as TGTGCCAGCAGCTTAGACAGGGGGGACTACGAGCAGTACTTC. It is translated as CASSLDRGDYEQYF.